The T cell receptor (beta chain) described here comes from a study of blood T cells in healthy people across ages. Broader study findings: A roughly linear fall in TCR beta diversity per million T cells was seen with increasing age.

Primed by a sample-barcoded 5' primer and a J-beta primer mix, a second PCR proceeded for roughly 6 to 12 cycles. In TCRdb, the 5' RACE reads were re-called with MiXCR into one record per CDR3 protein. Among about 840,000 distinct CDR3 sequences listed, under 35% were seen once. This clonotype has a count of ten or more. The antigen is undetermined. This CDR3 comprises 16 residues. Trimming cost V 1 base and J 5 bases, with 17 bases left between them. Germline V gene data show CDR1 as SEHNR and CDR2 as FQNEAQ (reference sequence). These data were likewise used in another study, on T cells of mothers and their children. From that report: Using around 1.5 ug per 15 ul, all extracted RNA underwent cDNA synthesis. Every mother supplied over 9 million TCR beta CDR3 reads and every child about 3 million. Mother-child pairs who were related displayed a slightly higher overlap than unrelated pairs, a difference that was non-significant.

The TCR was taken from a woman aged 40 to 50 in good health. The V call is TRBV7-9, the J call TRBJ2-5; D is unclear. The sequenced sample consisted of blood. The CDR3 DNA reads TGTGCCAGCAGCTTAGTCCGACACGCAGGTCCGGAGACCCAGTACTTC. It codes for CASSLVRHAGPETQYF.